What follows are 17 T cell receptor beta chains derived from one specimen sequenced in a study of T cells after yellow fever vaccination. TCRdb reprocessed the 5' RACE reads via MiXCR and lists one record per CDR3 protein. The sample records some 350,000 distinct CDR3 sequences, about 4% being singletons. The material was PBMCs, obtained 5 days after the yellow fever booster vaccination. All receptors derive from a man between 18 and 29 years old who received the YFV17D yellow fever vaccine.

This clonotype turned up a few times. The chain recombines TRBV20-1 with TRBJ1-2; D is perhaps TRBD1 (5 bases). The CDR3 is 14 residues long. Germline-derived CDR1 and CDR2 are DFQATT and SNEGSKA (reference sequence). V lost 0 bases, J lost 4 bases, and 12 bases lay in between. CDR3 DNA sequence: TGCAGTGCTAGAGATATACAGGAGATCTATGGCTACACCTTC. The encoded protein is CSARDIQEIYGYTF.

In this sample, this clonotype turned up a few times. This chain uses TRBV5-6 with TRBJ2-7; perhaps D is TRBD1 or TRBD2 (5 bases each). V lost 0 bases and J lost 7, with 11 bases in between. The CDR3 consists of 13 residues. The V gene's germline CDR1 is SGHDT and CDR2 YYEEEE. The CDR3 sequence is CASSLGDVWEQYF. The CDR3 DNA reads as TGTGCCAGCAGCTTGGGGGACGTCTGGGAGCAGTACTTC.

The V call is TRBV18, the J call TRBJ1-3; a weak D match, TRBD1 (6 bases). The CDR3 contains 14 residues. Germline V lookup: CDR1 KGHSH, CDR2 LQKENI. V was shortened by 0 bases and J by 9 bases, with 12 bases between the two germline ends. CDR3 region: CASSPPGARGTIYF. CDR3 nucleotide sequence: TGTGCCAGCTCACCACCGGGGGCCCGAGGCACCATATATTTT. The full variable domain, in which reference TRBV18 and TRBJ1-3 provide the parts outside the CDR3, is NAGVMQNPRHLVRRRGQEARLRCSPMKGHSHVYWYRQLPEEGLKFMVYLQKENIIDESGMPKERFSAEFPKEGPSILRIQQVVRGDSAAYFCASSPPGARGTIYFGEGSWLTVV.

This clonotype was counted between two and nine times. The chain has TRBV4-3 and TRBJ1-4; no reliable D call. The V gene's germline CDR1 is LGHNA and CDR2 YSLEER. The CDR3 runs 12 residues. V was cut by 8 bases and J by 8 bases, with 12 bases left in between. This chain's CDR3 is CASGPGREKLFF. CDR3 nucleotides: TGCGCCAGCGGACCGGGGAGAGAAAAACTGTTTTTT.

V usage is TRBV9 and J usage is TRBJ2-1; 7 bases line up with TRBD2. Germline V CDR1 and CDR2: SGDLS, YYNGEE. After removal of 1 base from V and 1 base from J, the junction contained 5 bases not matched to a gene. This CDR3 is built from 16 residues. This CDR3 is CASSVSWGGSYNEQFF. The CDR3 DNA is TGTGCCAGCAGCGTATCTTGGGGGGGGTCCTACAATGAGCAGTTCTTC.

This clonotype showed up just a few times. The rearrangement joins TRBV3-1 to TRBJ1-1; TRBD1 matches at 7 bases. The CDR3 contains 15 residues. Germline-derived CDR1 and CDR2 are LGHDT and YNNKEL (reference sequence). V lost 0 bases to trimming and J lost 6 bases; unmatched junction nucleotides: 7. This chain's CDR3 is CASSQDDREGAEAFF. CDR3 in DNA: TGTGCCAGCAGCCAAGATGACAGGGAGGGCGCTGAAGCTTTCTTT. The full variable domain, completed using reference TRBV3-1 and TRBJ1-1, is DTAVSQTPKYLVTQMGNDKSIKCEQNLGHDTMYWYKQDSKKFLKIMFSYNNKELIINETVPNRFSPKSPDKAHLNLHINSLELGDSAVYFCASSQDDREGAEAFFGQGTRLTVV.

A few counts support this clonotype. The chain combines TRBV19 with TRBJ2-2, with D hard to call. The CDR3 totals 13 residues. V was pared by 8 bases and J by 5 bases, with 12 bases between. The germline CDR1 and CDR2 sequences are LNHDA and SQIVND (reference sequence). CDR3 loop: CASRRGTTGELFF. The CDR3 region has the DNA TGTGCCAGTCGACGAGGAACAACCGGGGAGCTGTTTTTT.

The table lists this clonotype with a few counts. The chain is built from TRBV30 and TRBJ1-1; D is uncertain. V was clipped by 3 bases and J by 0 bases, with 5 bases between them. CDR1 is GTSNPN, CDR2 SVGIG, per germline (reference sequence). The CDR3 contains 12 residues. The CDR3 DNA reads TGTGCCTGGAGCAGAGTGAACACTGAAGCTTTCTTT. Amino acids: CAWSRVNTEAFF.

The chain links TRBV12-3 or TRBV12-4 to TRBJ2-7; D not resolved. The CDR3 spans 13 residues. With 5 bases removed from V and 0 bases from J, the gap between germline ends came to 8 bases. DNA for the CDR3: TGTGCCAGCAGTCCCCAAAGCTCCTACGAGCAGTACTTC. Protein product: CASSPQSSYEQYF.

Many counts were recorded for this clonotype. V is TRBV5-1 and J is TRBJ2-2; D may be TRBD2 (5 bases). Trimming shortened V by 4 bases and J by 6 bases, and 19 bases separated the two germline ends. The CDR3 contains 16 residues. CDR1 is SGHRS and CDR2 is YFSETQ in the germline V gene. The DNA for the CDR3 is TGCGCCAGCAGCGCCCGGGGAGACACAAGGGCCGGGGAGCTGTTTTTT. This encodes CASSARGDTRAGELFF.

This clonotype has a count of ten or more. This CDR3 is CASSDRDRGGETQYF. The CDR3 nucleotides are TGCGCCAGCAGCGACAGGGACAGGGGAGGAGAGACCCAGTACTTC. The genes are TRBV10-2 and TRBJ2-5; 10 bases are shared with TRBD1. Germline V gene data show CDR1 as WSHSY and CDR2 as SAAADI. CDR3 length equals 15 residues. The V segment lost 6 bases and the J segment 4 bases; nucleotides outside the gene matches: 8.

The V gene is TRBV4-1, the J gene TRBJ1-5; 11 bases agree with TRBD1. The CDR3 has 17 residues. The germline gives CDR1 MGHRA, CDR2 YSYEKL. V was clipped by 3 bases and J by 11 bases; unmatched bases: 15. The DNA of the CDR3 is TGCGCCAGCAGCCAGCGTCCGGGACAGGGGGTCCGGGAGACCCAGCATTTT. Its protein is CASSQRPGQGVRETQHF.

The rearrangement joins TRBV7-2 to TRBJ2-1, with 7 nucleotides matching TRBD2. The CDR3 extends over 12 amino acids. V lost 0 bases, J lost 12 bases, and 2 bases stayed unmatched. Germline lookup yields CDR1 SGHTA and CDR2 FQGNSA. The CDR3 DNA follows: TGTGCCAGCAGCTTAGCTGTAGCGGGGCAGTTCTTC. It translates to CASSLAVAGQFF.

The chain has TRBV6-5 and TRBJ1-2, with no clear D. The CDR3 spans 11 residues. Trimming took off 4 bases at V and 5 bases at J, with 5 bases between the two ends. CDR1 MNHEY and CDR2 SVGAGI come from the germline V gene. The CDR3 loop is CASSSPYGYTF. Here the CDR3 DNA reads TGTGCCAGCAGTTCCCCTTATGGCTACACCTTC.

This clonotype appeared a few times. The genes are TRBV7-2 and TRBJ2-1, with unresolved D. Germline CDR1 and CDR2: SGHTA and FQGNSA. This CDR3 has 13 amino acids. The V end was cut by 1 base, the J end by 6 bases, with 7 bases between. For the CDR3, the DNA is TGTGCCAGCAGCTTAGAACCGGGCAATGAGCAGTTCTTC. Translation gives CASSLEPGNEQFF.

This clonotype was observed a few times. V is TRBV20-1 and J is TRBJ1-1; a possible D gene is TRBD1 (6 bases). Trimming shortened V by 2 bases and J by 1 base, and 14 bases separated the two germline ends. Germline assignment: CDR1 DFQATT and CDR2 SNEGSKA (reference sequence). The CDR3 runs 15 residues. The CDR3 region is CSARYNGQPNTEAFF. In DNA form, the CDR3 reads TGCAGTGCTAGATATAATGGACAGCCGAACACTGAAGCTTTCTTT.

This clonotype appeared a few times. The chain links TRBV6-5 to TRBJ2-1, with 11 bases matching TRBD1. Trimming removed 2 bases from V and 7 bases from J; junction bases left unmatched: 10. Germline CDR1 MNHEY, CDR2 SVGAGI. The CDR3 totals 17 residues. CDR3: CASSYESRTGGYNEQFF. For the CDR3, the DNA is TGTGCCAGCAGTTACGAATCCCGGACAGGGGGCTATAATGAGCAGTTCTTC.